This record looks at one TCR beta chain sequence and its context. Its antigen is unidentified. The treatment: around 19 received Ad26.COV2.S at low or high dose, single or two shots; about 5 received placebo; per-sample allocation not given. Specimen acquisition occurred on day 63 following the initial vaccine or placebo injection. Clones were read by immunoSEQ multiplex PCR, and TCRdb kept only the in-frame ones, dropping some. In the table there are fewer than 500,000 clones, around 90% of which are singletons. This record belongs to a study of Ad26.COV2.S vaccination and SARS-CoV-2 variants. Study-wide background: It was the COV1001 Ad26.COV2.S trial arm that included the donor. Administration of Ad26.COV2.S was intramuscular, either once or twice 56 days apart.

Trimming removed 0 bases from V and 2 bases from J; junction bases left unmatched: 9. Germline V gene lookup returns CDR1 SGHRS and CDR2 YFSETQ. This CDR3 contains 18 residues. Study results and limitations: Possible underestimation of total T cell responses by the TCR breadth and depth analyses was noted.

The sequencing used peripheral blood, collected in a trial of Ad26.COV2.S vaccine versus placebo. This sequence joins TRBV5-1 and TRBJ2-3; 10 bases match TRBD2. This TCR was recovered from a person between 18 and 60 years old who received the Ad26.COV2.S COVID-19 vaccine or a placebo. The CDR3: CASSLGPLAGSTTDTQYF. For the CDR3, the DNA is TGCGCCAGCAGCTTGGGTCCACTAGCGGGAAGTACCACAGATACGCAGTATTTT.